This T cell receptor beta chain derives from a study of regulatory T cells in long-lasting Graves disease. According to the study, TCR beta libraries were built with iRepertoire HTBI primers and CDR3-region Arm-PCR. Each CDR3 protein gets one entry after TCRdb re-called the multiplex PCR reads with MiXCR. The sample yields fewer than 550,000 distinct CDR3 sequences, 15% to 20% seen once. This clonotype was seen only a few times. The CDR3 runs to 15 residues. Germline loops: CDR1 SEHNR, CDR2 FQNEAQ (reference sequence). V gave up 4 bases and J gave up 2 bases; unmatched junction bases: 7. Time point given: newly diagnosed GD, antithyroid drugs for less than 3 months. Construction of the TCR library relied on RNA isolated from PBMCs. These same records also appear under a second study, on T cells in Graves' hyperthyroidism and ophthalmopathy.

V usage is TRBV7-9 and J usage is TRBJ2-7, with 8 bases lining up with TRBD1. This clonotype was sampled from a woman aged 35-65 years with Graves disease. This specimen consisted of peripheral blood mononuclear cells (PBMCs), obtained at new diagnosis, from a patient treated with antithyroid drugs. CDR3 bases: TGTGCCAGCAGCTACAGGACAGGGAGTACCTACGAGCAGTACTTC. As protein: CASSYRTGSTYEQYF.